The 27 T cell receptor beta chains given below trace back to one sample, sequenced in a study of cytomegalovirus exposure and HLA in healthy donors. Using immunoSEQ multiplex PCR, the repertoire was profiled, and TCRdb retains in-frame clones only, with some absent. Of 150,000 to 200,000 clones detected, approximately 89% appear once; the ten largest clones hold 4% to 5%. The sample consisted of PBMCs. The receptors derive from a young man in good health and CMV-seropositive.

The V call is TRBV5-5, the J call TRBJ1-4; 8 bases fit TRBD1. With 4 bases clipped from V and 7 bases from J, the junction kept 9 bases outside the gene matches. Germline CDR1 reads SGHKS; CDR2 reads YYEKEE (reference sequence). The length of the CDR3 is 15 residues. The CDR3 bases are TGTGCCAGCAGCCCAGGACAGGGACGAGGTGAAAAACTGTTTTTT. Its protein product is CASSPGQGRGEKLFF.

The chain recombines TRBV5-4 with TRBJ2-3; 7 bases line up with TRBD1. Trimming took 4 bases from V and 1 from J; bases not matched to a gene: 6. CDR3 length: 15 residues. The germline V gene encodes CDR1 SGHNT and CDR2 YYREEE (reference sequence). CDR3 in DNA: TGTGCCAGCAGCCTGGGACAGTCAGGCACAGATACGCAGTATTTT. It is translated as CASSLGQSGTDTQYF.

The chain uses TRBV28 and TRBJ1-4; TRBD1 might be the D (6 bases). Trimming cost V 4 bases and J 8 bases, with 17 bases left between them. CDR1 is MDHEN and CDR2 is SYDVKM in the germline V gene. There are 15 residues in the CDR3. CDR3 bases: TGTGCCAGCAGTTCCCCGACAGGAGGTGTAGAAAAACTGTTTTTT. It is translated as CASSSPTGGVEKLFF.

The genes are TRBV25-1 and TRBJ2-1; 8 bases align to TRBD2. J lost 7 bases, V lost 2 bases, and 7 bases had no gene match. Germline-derived CDR1 and CDR2 are MGHDK and SYGVNS. The CDR3 is made up of 15 amino acids. CDR3 loop: CASSEPGLGKNEQFF. The DNA for the CDR3 is TGTGCCAGCAGTGAACCGGGACTAGGTAAGAATGAGCAGTTCTTC.

This clone was recorded once. The gene calls are TRBV5-4 and TRBJ2-1, with a tentative D call TRBD2 (5 bases). CDR1 SGHNT and CDR2 YYREEE come from the germline V gene (reference sequence). V lost 2 bases and J 1 base, leaving 10 bases between the germline ends. This CDR3 is 15 amino acids long. The CDR3 loop is CASSFRSGSYNEQFF. The DNA for the CDR3 is TGTGCCAGCAGCTTCAGGTCGGGGTCCTACAATGAGCAGTTCTTC.

This clone was seen only once. The chain links TRBV6-6 to TRBJ2-2; 7 bases map to TRBD2. This CDR3 region has 16 residues. CDR1 and CDR2 from the germline V gene are MNHNY and SVGAGI (reference sequence). J lost 5 bases, V lost 4 bases, and 10 bases had no gene match. CDR3 DNA sequence: TGTGCCAGCAGTTCCACTTGGGGGGGGAGAACCGGGGAGCTGTTTTTT. This gives the protein CASSSTWGGRTGELFF.

V gene TRBV7-3 combines with J gene TRBJ2-1; 15 nucleotides match TRBD2. The germline V gene encodes CDR1 SGHTA and CDR2 FQGTGA. The CDR3 is 19 amino acids. Trimming at V came to 1 base and at J to 1 base, leaving 5 bases not matched to a gene. CDR3 in amino acids: CASSLNPGLAGGSYNEQFF. DNA for the CDR3: TGTGCCAGCAGCTTAAACCCGGGACTAGCGGGAGGTTCCTACAATGAGCAGTTCTTC.

The rearrangement joins TRBV6-5 to TRBJ2-7; 11 bases map to TRBD2. The CDR3 totals 14 residues. J was trimmed by 2 bases and V by 5 bases; bases with no gene match: 2. The germline gives CDR1 MNHEY, CDR2 SVGAGI. The CDR3 here is CASSGTSGTYEQYF. The CDR3 coding sequence is TGTGCCAGCAGTGGGACTAGCGGCACCTACGAGCAGTACTTC.

This rearrangement joins TRBV4-1 to TRBJ2-5; 11 bases align to TRBD2. The trim removed 3 bases at V and 4 bases at J, leaving 4 bases unmatched. CDR1 is MGHRA, CDR2 YSYEKL, per germline. CDR3 size: 15 residues. The CDR3 bases are TGCGCCAGCAGCCACCCCGGACTAGCGGGAGAGACCCAGTACTTC. Its protein is CASSHPGLAGETQYF.

This chain joins TRBV6-5 and TRBJ2-3; D is unclear. The CDR3 contains 13 residues. Trimming removed 6 bases from V and 7 bases from J, with 14 bases in between. Looked up from germline, CDR1 is MNHEY and CDR2 is SVGAGI. CDR3 region: CASRPPAVNTQYF. Written as DNA, the CDR3 is TGTGCCAGCAGGCCCCCTGCGGTGAATACGCAGTATTTT.

V is TRBV6-1 and J is TRBJ1-5; no reliable D call. The germline V gene has CDR1 MNHNS and CDR2 SASEGT. The CDR3 is 15 residues long. V was shortened by 5 bases and J by 0 bases, with 11 bases between the two germline ends. The CDR3 bases are TGTGCCAGCAGTCTAGGTGGATATAGCAATCAGCCCCAGCATTTT. Amino acids: CASSLGGYSNQPQHF.

This chain connects TRBV29-1 to TRBJ2-7, with 13 positions matching TRBD2. Germline V gives CDR1 SQVTM, CDR2 ANQGSEA. The CDR3 has 18 residues. After removal of 4 bases from V and 3 bases from J, the junction contained 15 bases not matched to a gene. The CDR3 sequence is CSVASRGPGLAGSYEQYF. The CDR3 region has the DNA TGCAGCGTTGCCTCCCGGGGACCGGGACTAGCGGGAAGCTACGAGCAGTACTTC.

V and J are TRBV4-1 and TRBJ2-7, with 9 bases aligning to TRBD2. The V gene's germline CDR1 is MGHRA and CDR2 YSYEKL. The CDR3 totals 13 residues. V gave up 2 bases and J gave up 12 bases; unmatched junction bases: 8. CDR3 sequence reads: CASSQLAGEVPYF. DNA of the CDR3: TGCGCCAGCAGCCAATTAGCGGGAGAAGTCCCGTACTTC.

J is TRBJ2-5 and V is TRBV6-5, with D unclear. The CDR3 length is 11 residues. V shed 0 bases and J shed 13 bases, with 9 bases lying between them. In germline, CDR1 is MNHEY, CDR2 SVGAGI. The CDR3 here is CASSYSGDLYF. The CDR3 DNA reads as TGTGCCAGCAGTTACTCGGGCGATCTGTACTTC.

The CDR3 bases are TGCGCCAGCAGCCTTGTCAATCAGGGGTATAGCAATCAGCCCCAGCATTTT. This encodes CASSLVNQGYSNQPQHF. The chain has TRBV4-1 and TRBJ1-5; D possibly corresponds to TRBD1 (6 bases). The CDR3 has 17 amino acids. Trimming cost V 4 bases and J 0 bases, with 16 bases left between them. Germline V gives CDR1 MGHRA, CDR2 YSYEKL.

The rearrangement links TRBV6-5 to TRBJ2-7; 11 nucleotides agree with TRBD1. Germline lookup yields CDR1 MNHEY and CDR2 SVGAGI. The CDR3 length is 14 residues. With 4 bases clipped from V and 7 bases from J, the junction kept 6 bases outside the gene matches. CDR3 bases: TGTGCCAGCAGTTCGGGACAGGGGGTTTATGAGCAGTACTTC. Amino acids: CASSSGQGVYEQYF.

The rearrangement uses TRBV28 and TRBJ2-7, with TRBD2 as a possible D gene (5 bases). The CDR3 loop spans 13 amino acids. CDR1 and CDR2 (germline): MDHEN, SYDVKM. V was pared by 8 bases and J by 2 bases, with 13 bases between. This CDR3 is CASGGRSAYEQYF. The CDR3 DNA is TGTGCCAGCGGAGGAAGGAGTGCCTACGAGCAGTACTTC.

The J gene is TRBJ2-3, the V gene TRBV4-1, with TRBD1 matching over 8 bases. V gave up 0 bases and J gave up 5 bases; unmatched junction bases: 4. The CDR3 consists of 15 residues. Germline V gives CDR1 MGHRA, CDR2 YSYEKL. CDR3 residues: CASSQDRGQGDTQYF. CDR3 coding DNA: TGCGCCAGCAGCCAAGACAGGGGGCAAGGAGATACGCAGTATTTT.

The chain couples TRBV7-3 to TRBJ2-2; D remains ambiguous. The CDR3 runs 13 residues. CDR1 and CDR2 (germline): SGHTA, FQGTGA. V lost 1 base to trimming and J lost 6 bases, with 6 bases between them. Written as DNA, the CDR3 is TGTGCCAGCAGCTTAAACACAGCCGGGGAGCTGTTTTTT. It translates to CASSLNTAGELFF. Full variable domain (rest looked up from reference TRBV7-3 and TRBJ2-2): GAGVSQTPSNKVTEKGKYVELRCDPISGHTALYWYRQSLGQGPEFLIYFQGTGAADDSGLPNDRFFAVRPEGSVSTLKIQRTERGDSAVYLCASSLNTAGELFFGEGSRLTVL.

This chain uses TRBV7-9 with TRBJ1-4; D remains ambiguous. The V end lost 1 base, the J end lost 0 bases, and 9 bases lay between the germline ends. CDR1 and CDR2 from the germline V gene are SEHNR and FQNEAQ (reference sequence). This CDR3 has 16 residues. The CDR3 spells CASSLVTVATNEKLFF. In DNA form, the CDR3 reads TGTGCCAGCAGCTTAGTAACGGTTGCAACTAATGAAAAACTGTTTTTT.

The chain joins TRBV19 to TRBJ2-7; 9 bases map to TRBD1. The CDR3 runs to 15 residues. Germline CDR1 and CDR2: LNHDA and SQIVND (reference sequence). The ends lost 3 bases at V and 5 bases at J; junction bases unmatched: 8. CDR3: CASSIQDRGVHEQYF. CDR3 bases: TGTGCCAGTAGTATCCAGGACAGGGGTGTCCACGAGCAGTACTTC.

The chain links TRBV4-1 to TRBJ1-4, with D maybe TRBD1 (6 bases). CDR3 size: 15 residues. Germline V lookup: CDR1 MGHRA, CDR2 YSYEKL. V dropped 4 bases and J dropped 8 bases, with 17 bases sitting between them. The CDR3 DNA reads TGCGCCAGCAGCCCACGACAGGTGGTGGCCGAAAAACTGTTTTTT. Encoded protein: CASSPRQVVAEKLFF.

This clone was counted once. The genes are TRBV7-9 and TRBJ1-1; no firm D call. V was clipped by 2 bases and J by 1 base, with 11 bases between them. This CDR3 is built from 15 residues. Germline CDR1 is SEHNR and CDR2 is FQNEAQ (reference sequence). CDR3 coding DNA: TGTGCCAGCAGCTTAATGGGCCCCCAGAACACTGAAGCTTTCTTT. As protein: CASSLMGPQNTEAFF. The full variable domain, completed using reference TRBV7-9 and TRBJ1-1, is DTGVSQNPRHKITKRGQNVTFRCDPISEHNRLYWYRQTLGQGPEFLTYFQNEAQLEKSRLLSDRFSAERPKGSFSTLEIQRTEQGDSAMYLCASSLMGPQNTEAFFGQGTRLTVV.

The CDR3 coding sequence is TGTGCCACCCGAACGCTAGCGGGAGGCAATGAGCAGTTCTTC. This gives the protein CATRTLAGGNEQFF. This chain joins TRBV6-1 and TRBJ2-1; 11 bases fit TRBD2. Germline lookup yields CDR1 MNHNS and CDR2 SASEGT. V lost 10 bases, J lost 6 bases, and 8 bases stayed unmatched. There are 14 residues in the CDR3.

The J gene is TRBJ2-5, the V gene TRBV5-4; 7 bases fit TRBD1. V dropped 4 bases and J dropped 3; count of bases not matched to a gene: 3. Germline lookup yields CDR1 SGHNT and CDR2 YYREEE (reference sequence). The CDR3 contains 13 residues. This CDR3 reads CASSPGTEETQYF. The CDR3 DNA reads TGTGCCAGCAGCCCGGGGACAGAAGAGACCCAGTACTTC.

The chain recombines TRBV10-3 with TRBJ2-7; 7 bases match TRBD1. The V segment lost 3 bases and the J segment 6 bases; nucleotides outside the gene matches: 5. CDR1 and CDR2 from the germline V gene are ENHRY and SYGVKD. The CDR3 is made up of 13 amino acids. Here the CDR3 DNA reads TGTGCCATCAGTGACACAGGGGTAGGCGAGCAGTACTTC. It yields the protein CAISDTGVGEQYF.

This chain links TRBV19 with TRBJ2-3, with 9 bases fitting TRBD1. The CDR3 has 15 amino acids. CDR1 is LNHDA, CDR2 SQIVND, per germline (reference sequence). Unmatched junction bases numbered 6, after V lost 4 bases and J lost 4 bases. The CDR3 reads CASSTPGQGSDTQYF. The CDR3 DNA sequence: TGTGCCAGTAGTACGCCGGGACAGGGATCAGATACGCAGTATTTT.